Sequencing of this T cell receptor beta chain was carried out in a study of OX40 agonist ivuxolimab in advanced cancers. TCRdb keeps only in-frame clones here, not all; method: immunoSEQ multiplex PCR. In the table there are 55,000 to 70,000 clones, roughly four fifths of which are singletons. This specimen was CD4+ or CD8+ T cells sorted from blood, taken in a trial of the OX40 agonist ivuxolimab. The receptor was derived from an adult with an advanced solid tumor such as melanoma, head and neck, liver or kidney cancer.

Written as DNA, the CDR3 is TGTGCCAGTAGTATCGGGAACAGGGGCCGAGCTAACTATGGCTACACCTTC. Translated, it gives CASSIGNRGRANYGYTF. The V and J genes are TRBV19 and TRBJ1-2; 7 bases align to TRBD1. Germline loops: CDR1 LNHDA, CDR2 SQIVND (reference sequence). CDR3 length equals 17 residues. J was trimmed by 0 bases and V by 3 bases; bases with no gene match: 10. The whole variable domain, filled in from reference TRBV19 and TRBJ1-2, reads DGGITQSPKYLFRKEGQNVTLSCEQNLNHDAMYWYRQDPGQGLRLIYYSQIVNDFQKGDIAEGYSVSREKKESFPLTVTSAQKNPTAFYLCASSIGNRGRANYGYTFGSGTRLTVV.